This is a list of T cell receptor beta chains from one sample in a study of cytomegalovirus exposure and HLA in healthy donors. Generated by immunoSEQ multiplex PCR, the TCRdb table keeps only in-frame clones and is missing some. The sample records roughly 160,000 clones, 80% being singletons. The sample was PBMCs. Source of these receptors: a man younger than 45 in good health and CMV-seronegative. CDR3s include the opening cysteine and the closing phenylalanine or tryptophan. Each record gives: clone size, D gene, CDR3 length, J gene, V gene, CDR3 DNA, CDR3 protein. D genes are given only for firm matches. Not every row has a clone size; where given, it reads once, few, many or a size class.

clone_size: -; d_call: TRBD1; cdr3_length: 16; j_call: TRBJ2-1; v_call: TRBV25-1; cdr3_nt: TGTGCCAGCAGTGAATTGGGGACAGGGTCCCACAATGAGCAGTTCTTC; cdr3_aa: CASSELGTGSHNEQFF
clone_size: -; d_call: TRBD1; cdr3_length: 15; j_call: TRBJ1-4; v_call: TRBV7-7; cdr3_nt: TGTGCTAGCAGCCTAGGACAGGCAACTAATGAAAAACTGTTTTTT; cdr3_aa: CASSLGQATNEKLFF
clone_size: -; d_call: -; cdr3_length: 15; j_call: TRBJ2-7; v_call: TRBV6-5; cdr3_nt: TGTGCCAGCAGTTACGAGGCAAACCGCGGTTACGAGCAGTACTTC; cdr3_aa: CASSYEANRGYEQYF
clone_size: -; d_call: TRBD1; cdr3_length: 15; j_call: TRBJ1-4; v_call: TRBV25-1; cdr3_nt: TGTGCCAGCAGTGGGTGGACAGGGAGCAGTGAAAAACTGTTTTTT; cdr3_aa: CASSGWTGSSEKLFF
clone_size: few; d_call: -; cdr3_length: 14; j_call: TRBJ2-7; v_call: TRBV6-5; cdr3_nt: TGTGCCAGCAGCTCCTCTGGTCCTACCTACGAGCAGTACTTC; cdr3_aa: CASSSSGPTYEQYF
clone_size: once; d_call: -; cdr3_length: 14; j_call: TRBJ1-1; v_call: TRBV19; cdr3_nt: TGTGCCAGTAGCCAGACAGGCATGAACACTGAAGCTTTCTTT; cdr3_aa: CASSQTGMNTEAFF
clone_size: few; d_call: TRBD1; cdr3_length: 14; j_call: TRBJ2-1; v_call: TRBV4-3; cdr3_nt: TGCGCCAGCAGCCAAGAACAGGGGGCAGATGAGCAGTTCTTC; cdr3_aa: CASSQEQGADEQFF
clone_size: once; d_call: -; cdr3_length: 17; j_call: TRBJ1-4; v_call: TRBV19; cdr3_nt: TGTGCCAGTACTACGAACCTAGGGGAAGGGTTACCAAAAAAACTGTTTTTT; cdr3_aa: CASTTNLGEGLPKKLFF
clone_size: few; d_call: TRBD1; cdr3_length: 15; j_call: TRBJ1-2; v_call: TRBV6-5; cdr3_nt: TGTGCCAGCAGTTATAGTGTCAGGGGGCCCTATGGCTACACCTTC; cdr3_aa: CASSYSVRGPYGYTF
clone_size: -; d_call: -; cdr3_length: 14; j_call: TRBJ2-3; v_call: TRBV29-1; cdr3_nt: TGCAGCTCGTGCTCGGGATCTAGCACAGATACGCAGTATTTT; cdr3_aa: CSSCSGSSTDTQYF
clone_size: -; d_call: TRBD1; cdr3_length: 17; j_call: TRBJ1-5; v_call: TRBV15; cdr3_nt: TGTGCCACCAGCAGAGTTGTGGGACAGGGTTTCAATCAGCCCCAGCATTTT; cdr3_aa: CATSRVVGQGFNQPQHF
clone_size: -; d_call: TRBD2; cdr3_length: 17; j_call: TRBJ2-3; v_call: TRBV4-3; cdr3_nt: TGCGCCAGCAGCCAAGTTGCGGGCGGGGGGGCGACAGATACGCAGTATTTT; cdr3_aa: CASSQVAGGGATDTQYF
clone_size: -; d_call: -; cdr3_length: 13; j_call: TRBJ2-3; v_call: TRBV5-3; cdr3_nt: TGTGCCAGAAGTCGAGCCATCCCGGATACGCAGTATTTT; cdr3_aa: CARSRAIPDTQYF
clone_size: few; d_call: -; cdr3_length: 14; j_call: TRBJ2-7; v_call: TRBV5-1; cdr3_nt: TGCGCCAGCAGCCCATTAGCGGAAGGATACGAGCAGTACTTC; cdr3_aa: CASSPLAEGYEQYF
clone_size: -; d_call: -; cdr3_length: 15; j_call: TRBJ1-5; v_call: TRBV2; cdr3_nt: TGTGCCAGCAGCCCAAGGACAGATAGCAATCAGCCCCAGCATTTT; cdr3_aa: CASSPRTDSNQPQHF
clone_size: -; d_call: TRBD1; cdr3_length: 13; j_call: TRBJ1-2; v_call: TRBV6-1; cdr3_nt: TGTGCCAGCAGTGAGACAGGGATCTATGGCTACACCTTC; cdr3_aa: CASSETGIYGYTF
clone_size: -; d_call: -; cdr3_length: 12; j_call: TRBJ2-5; v_call: TRBV30; cdr3_nt: TGTGCCTGGGGAGGGGCCTGGGAGACCCAGTACTTC; cdr3_aa: CAWGGAWETQYF
clone_size: -; d_call: TRBD1; cdr3_length: 14; j_call: TRBJ1-6; v_call: TRBV6-6; cdr3_nt: TGTGCCAGCAGTTCCGGACAGGGGAATTCACCCCTCCACTTT; cdr3_aa: CASSSGQGNSPLHF
clone_size: few; d_call: -; cdr3_length: 11; j_call: TRBJ2-7; v_call: TRBV6-4; cdr3_nt: TGTGCCAGCAGTCTGGGGGGCGAGCAGTACTTC; cdr3_aa: CASSLGGEQYF
clone_size: -; d_call: TRBD2; cdr3_length: 19; j_call: TRBJ2-1; v_call: TRBV7-9; cdr3_nt: TGTGCCAGCAGCTTATTTCTAGCGGGAGGACTACCCTACTACAATGAGCAGTTCTTC; cdr3_aa: CASSLFLAGGLPYYNEQFF
clone_size: few; d_call: -; cdr3_length: 16; j_call: TRBJ2-7; v_call: TRBV6-6; cdr3_nt: TGTGCCAGCACCTTCCCTCGACAAGGTGGGCCGGGGGAGCAGTACTTC; cdr3_aa: CASTFPRQGGPGEQYF
clone_size: -; d_call: TRBD2; cdr3_length: 13; j_call: TRBJ2-3; v_call: TRBV10-2; cdr3_nt: TGCGCCAGCAGTGCCCTAGCGGGGGGGCCCTTCCATTTT; cdr3_aa: CASSALAGGPFHF
clone_size: few; d_call: -; cdr3_length: 17; j_call: TRBJ1-4; v_call: TRBV4-3; cdr3_nt: TGCGCCAGCAGCCAGGTTTTGACAGGCCCCGTCCGTGAAAAACTGTTTTTT; cdr3_aa: CASSQVLTGPVREKLFF
clone_size: -; d_call: TRBD1; cdr3_length: 14; j_call: TRBJ1-2; v_call: TRBV27; cdr3_nt: TGTGCCAGCAGTTTGGCGGACAGGGGCTATGGCTACACCTTC; cdr3_aa: CASSLADRGYGYTF
clone_size: -; d_call: TRBD1; cdr3_length: 17; j_call: TRBJ1-2; v_call: TRBV5-1; cdr3_nt: TGCGCCAGCAGCCCCGCCGGGACAGGGGGCTTCTTCTATGGCTACACCTTC; cdr3_aa: CASSPAGTGGFFYGYTF
clone_size: -; d_call: TRBD2; cdr3_length: 16; j_call: TRBJ2-5; v_call: TRBV27; cdr3_nt: TGTGCCAGCAGTCGGTATTCGGGACTAGCGGGAGAGACCCAGTACTTC; cdr3_aa: CASSRYSGLAGETQYF
clone_size: -; d_call: -; cdr3_length: 15; j_call: TRBJ2-1; v_call: TRBV9; cdr3_nt: TGTGCCAGCAGCGCCCGACCTAGCTCCTACAATGAGCAGTTCTTC; cdr3_aa: CASSARPSSYNEQFF
clone_size: once; d_call: TRBD1; cdr3_length: 11; j_call: TRBJ2-7; v_call: TRBV30; cdr3_nt: TGTGCCTGGAGACACCGGGACAGGCAGTACTTC; cdr3_aa: CAWRHRDRQYF
clone_size: -; d_call: -; cdr3_length: 15; j_call: TRBJ1-2; v_call: TRBV4-1; cdr3_nt: TGCGCCAGCAGCCAACTAGGACAATCTAACTATGGCTACACCTTC; cdr3_aa: CASSQLGQSNYGYTF
clone_size: few; d_call: TRBD1; cdr3_length: 15; j_call: TRBJ2-1; v_call: TRBV7-6; cdr3_nt: TGTGCCAGCAGCCAGGGACAGATCTCCTACAATGAGCAGTTCTTC; cdr3_aa: CASSQGQISYNEQFF
clone_size: -; d_call: -; cdr3_length: 15; j_call: TRBJ1-3; v_call: TRBV7-2; cdr3_nt: TGTGCCAGCAGCGCAGGACACGACTCTGGAAACACCATATATTTT; cdr3_aa: CASSAGHDSGNTIYF
clone_size: -; d_call: TRBD2; cdr3_length: 15; j_call: TRBJ2-6; v_call: TRBV13; cdr3_nt: TGTGCCAGCAGCCGCGGGAGGCCCGGGGCCAACGTCCTGACTTTC; cdr3_aa: CASSRGRPGANVLTF
clone_size: -; d_call: -; cdr3_length: 15; j_call: TRBJ2-1; v_call: TRBV9; cdr3_nt: TGTGCCAGCAGCCCTCCGGACAGACCCTACAATGAGCAGTTCTTC; cdr3_aa: CASSPPDRPYNEQFF
clone_size: -; d_call: -; cdr3_length: 15; j_call: TRBJ1-5; v_call: TRBV30; cdr3_nt: TGTGCCTGGAGTGTCATAGGGAGTGGAAATCAGCCCCAGCATTTT; cdr3_aa: CAWSVIGSGNQPQHF
clone_size: -; d_call: -; cdr3_length: 14; j_call: TRBJ1-2; v_call: TRBV15; cdr3_nt: TGTGCCACCAGCAGAGAAGGGGTTGCCTATGGCTACACCTTC; cdr3_aa: CATSREGVAYGYTF
clone_size: -; d_call: TRBD1; cdr3_length: 15; j_call: TRBJ1-5; v_call: TRBV6-1; cdr3_nt: TGTGCCAGCAGACAACAGGGGCTCGGGCATCAGCCCCAGCATTTT; cdr3_aa: CASRQQGLGHQPQHF
clone_size: -; d_call: TRBD2; cdr3_length: 15; j_call: TRBJ2-3; v_call: TRBV28; cdr3_nt: TGTGCCAGCAGGAGACCTAGCGGGAGGGCCAATACGCAGTATTTT; cdr3_aa: CASRRPSGRANTQYF
clone_size: -; d_call: TRBD1; cdr3_length: 17; j_call: TRBJ1-3; v_call: TRBV2; cdr3_nt: TGTGCCAGCAATAAAAAGGGGACAGGTTTTACTGGAAACACCATATATTTT; cdr3_aa: CASNKKGTGFTGNTIYF
clone_size: -; d_call: -; cdr3_length: 14; j_call: TRBJ1-1; v_call: TRBV7-9; cdr3_nt: TGTGCCAGCAACCCGGGGAACATGAACACTGAAGCTTTCTTT; cdr3_aa: CASNPGNMNTEAFF
clone_size: -; d_call: TRBD1; cdr3_length: 14; j_call: TRBJ1-5; v_call: TRBV5-5; cdr3_nt: TGTGCCAGCAGCTCCACGCTGGACAGGCAGCCCCAGCATTTT; cdr3_aa: CASSSTLDRQPQHF
clone_size: -; d_call: -; cdr3_length: 16; j_call: TRBJ2-7; v_call: TRBV11-2; cdr3_nt: TGTGCCAGCAGCTTATCCCAGGGGGGCGGCTCCTACGAGCAGTACTTC; cdr3_aa: CASSLSQGGGSYEQYF